This TCR beta chain was found in a study of Ad26.COV2.S vaccination and SARS-CoV-2 variants. The V gene's germline CDR1 is ENHRY and CDR2 SYGVKD. The CDR3 consists of 14 residues. With 5 bases clipped from V and 4 bases from J, the junction kept 5 bases outside the gene matches. The treatment: approximately 18 received Ad26.COV2.S at low or high dose, single or two shots; roughly five received placebo; per-sample allocation not given. All samples were drawn on day 63, counting from the first vaccine or placebo injection. A Boston adult aged 18-55 years was the donor. TCRdb keeps only in-frame clones here, not all; method: immunoSEQ multiplex PCR. The sample lists fewer than 800,000 clones, roughly 90% occurring once.

J is TRBJ2-1 and V is TRBV10-3, with TRBD2 matching 7 bases. Material: peripheral blood, obtained in a trial of Ad26.COV2.S vaccine versus placebo. This sequence was found in a person between 18 and 65 years old who received the Ad26.COV2.S COVID-19 vaccine or a placebo. CDR3 protein: CAISSLAEYNEQFF. The CDR3 DNA reads TGTGCCATCAGTAGTCTAGCGGAATACAATGAGCAGTTCTTC.